A selection of T cell receptor beta chains follows, all from one sample in a study of blood T cell repertoires in COVID-19. Clones were sequenced by immunoSEQ multiplex PCR, and TCRdb holds only the in-frame ones, with some missing. The profile covers about 250,000 clones, with approximately 88% appearing a single time and about 2.9% taken by the ten largest. Sequencing was performed on PBMCs or T cells enriched from blood (not recorded which). All receptors derive from a woman in her thirties or forties who had been exposed to COVID-19. The CDR3 runs from the conserved cysteine through the conserved F or W. A D gene is named only where the DNA matches it firmly. The listing skips clone size in some rows; elsewhere it reads once, few, many or a size class.

j_call clone_size v_call d_call cdr3_aa cdr3_nt
TRBJ2-2 NA TRBV3-1/TRBV3-2 NA CASSQREGGTGELFF TGTGCCAGCAGCCAGAGGGAAGGGGGTACCGGGGAGCTGTTTTTT
TRBJ1-2 NA TRBV3-1/TRBV3-2 TRBD1 CASSQHISQGIPLQSGYTF TGTGCCAGCAGCCAACATATCTCACAGGGGATTCCTCTTCAGAGCGGCTACACCTTC
TRBJ2-5 NA TRBV5-1 TRBD1 CASRLTGVNQETQYF TGCGCCAGCAGGTTGACAGGGGTGAACCAAGAGACCCAGTACTTC
TRBJ1-2 NA TRBV27 TRBD1 CASSFYADRVNGYTF TGTGCCAGCAGTTTTTACGCGGACAGGGTAAACGGCTACACCTTC
TRBJ1-2 NA TRBV13 NA CASSRLGGTYGYTF TGTGCCAGCAGCCGCCTTGGCGGCACCTATGGCTACACCTTC
TRBJ2-6 once TRBV18 TRBD2 CASSLSGRTSGANVLTF TGTGCCAGCTCGCTATCCGGGAGGACCTCTGGGGCCAACGTCCTGACTTTC
TRBJ2-3 few TRBV24-1 NA CATSDSTGSTDTQYF TGTGCCACCAGTGACTCGACAGGCAGCACAGATACGCAGTATTTT
TRBJ2-2 NA TRBV5-1 TRBD1 CASSYDWDRNTGELFF TGTGCCAGCAGCTATGATTGGGACAGGAACACCGGGGAGCTGTTTTTT
TRBJ1-2 NA TRBV28 TRBD1 CASAHSGTGGDGYTF TGTGCCAGCGCCCATTCAGGGACAGGGGGGGATGGCTACACCTTC
TRBJ1-1 NA TRBV5-1 NA CASRLSFASNTEAFF TGTGCCAGCAGATTGAGTTTTGCGTCGAACACTGAAGCTTTCTTT
TRBJ2-1 NA TRBV7-2 TRBD1 CASTLSGQAYNEQFF TGTGCCAGCACCCTCAGCGGACAGGCCTACAATGAGCAGTTCTTC
TRBJ2-7 NA TRBV4-3 NA CASSPETTGHGYEQYF TGCGCCAGCAGCCCAGAGACGACGGGACACGGCTACGAGCAGTACTTC
TRBJ1-2 NA TRBV4-2 TRBD1 CASSQDRWTGGGYTF TGTGCCAGCAGCCAAGATCGTTGGACAGGGGGTGGCTACACCTTC
TRBJ2-2 NA TRBV11-3 NA CASSLNRVTGELFF TGTGCCAGCAGCTTGAACAGGGTAACCGGGGAGCTGTTTTTT
TRBJ2-3 NA TRBV5-5 TRBD2 CASNSAGGPSNTQYF TGTGCCAGCAACTCAGCGGGGGGGCCATCTAATACGCAGTATTTT
TRBJ1-6 NA TRBV27 NA CASTLGHTSPLHF TGTGCCAGCACCTTGGGGCATACCTCACCCCTCCACTTT
TRBJ1-2 NA TRBV5-1 TRBD1 CASSPKKTNRGEGYGYTF TGCGCCAGCAGCCCGAAGAAGACTAACAGGGGAGAGGGCTATGGCTACACCTTC
TRBJ2-7 NA TRBV28 NA CASSWQGIHEQYF TGTGCCAGCAGTTGGCAGGGGATACACGAGCAGTACTTC